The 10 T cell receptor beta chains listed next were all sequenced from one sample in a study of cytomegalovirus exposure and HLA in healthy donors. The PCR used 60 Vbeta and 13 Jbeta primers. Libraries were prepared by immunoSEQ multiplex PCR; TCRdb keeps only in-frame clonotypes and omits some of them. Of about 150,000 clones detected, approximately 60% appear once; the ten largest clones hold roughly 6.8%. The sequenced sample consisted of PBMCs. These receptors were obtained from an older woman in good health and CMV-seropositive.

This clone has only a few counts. The CDR3 reads CASSLRDRGASRAFF. The CDR3 region has the DNA TGTGCCAGCAGCTTACGAGACAGGGGAGCCTCTCGAGCTTTCTTT. The rearrangement links TRBV7-2 to TRBJ1-1; 8 positions match TRBD1. Germline CDR1 SGHTA, CDR2 FQGNSA. V was pared by 2 bases and J by 10 bases, with 12 bases of the junction left unmatched. The CDR3 has 15 residues.

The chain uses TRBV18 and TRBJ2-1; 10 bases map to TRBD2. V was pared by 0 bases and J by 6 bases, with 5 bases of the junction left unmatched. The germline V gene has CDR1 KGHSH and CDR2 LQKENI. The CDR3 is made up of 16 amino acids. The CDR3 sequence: CASSPPILAGLNEQFF. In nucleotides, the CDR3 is TGTGCCAGCTCACCACCAATACTAGCGGGGCTCAATGAGCAGTTCTTC.

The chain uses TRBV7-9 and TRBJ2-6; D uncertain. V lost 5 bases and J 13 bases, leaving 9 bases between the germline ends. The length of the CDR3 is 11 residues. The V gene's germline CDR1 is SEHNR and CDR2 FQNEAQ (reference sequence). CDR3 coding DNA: TGTGCCAGCAGCCCTGAGCATGTCCTGACTTTC. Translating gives CASSPEHVLTF.

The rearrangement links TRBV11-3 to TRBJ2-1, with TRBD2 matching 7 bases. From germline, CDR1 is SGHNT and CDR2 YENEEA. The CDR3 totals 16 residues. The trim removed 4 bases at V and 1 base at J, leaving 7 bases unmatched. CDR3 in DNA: TGTGCCAGCAGCTCCCAGCGGGAACAATCCTACAATGAGCAGTTCTTC. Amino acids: CASSSQREQSYNEQFF.

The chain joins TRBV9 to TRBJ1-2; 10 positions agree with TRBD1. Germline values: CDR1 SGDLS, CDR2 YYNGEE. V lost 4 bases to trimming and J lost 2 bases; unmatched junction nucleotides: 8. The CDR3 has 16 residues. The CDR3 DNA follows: TGTGCCAGCAGCCCGAGGGGACAGGGGAAGAACTATGGCTACACCTTC. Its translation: CASSPRGQGKNYGYTF.

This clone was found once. CDR3 in amino acids: CASSRQGETQYF. For the CDR3, the DNA is TGTGCCAGCAGTAGACAGGGAGAGACCCAGTACTTC. The chain has TRBV2 and TRBJ2-5; TRBD1 matches 7 bases. V trimming: 5 bases; J trimming: 4 bases; junction bases outside the gene matches: 1. The germline gives CDR1 SNHLY, CDR2 FYNNEI. The CDR3 totals 12 residues.

The CDR3 coding sequence is TGTGCCAGCAGTTCGGGACTAGCGAACAATGAGCAGTTCTTC. Its protein is CASSSGLANNEQFF. This chain uses TRBV28 with TRBJ2-1; TRBD2 matches 10 bases. V was pared by 4 bases and J by 5 bases, with 2 bases of the junction left unmatched. The CDR3 is 14 amino acids. Germline values: CDR1 MDHEN, CDR2 SYDVKM.

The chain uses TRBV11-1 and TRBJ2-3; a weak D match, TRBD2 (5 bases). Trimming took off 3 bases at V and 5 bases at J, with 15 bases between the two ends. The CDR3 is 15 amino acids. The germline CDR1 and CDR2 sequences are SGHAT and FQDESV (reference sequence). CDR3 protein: CASSFADYGGDTQYF. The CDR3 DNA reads TGTGCCAGCAGCTTCGCTGACTACGGTGGAGATACGCAGTATTTT.

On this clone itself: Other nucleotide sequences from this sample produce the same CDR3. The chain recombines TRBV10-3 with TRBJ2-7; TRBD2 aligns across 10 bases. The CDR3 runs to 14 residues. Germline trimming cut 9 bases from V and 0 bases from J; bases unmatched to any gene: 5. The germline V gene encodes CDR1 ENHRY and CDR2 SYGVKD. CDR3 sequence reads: CAIMPSGGSYEQYF. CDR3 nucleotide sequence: TGTGCCATTATGCCTAGCGGGGGCTCCTACGAGCAGTACTTC.

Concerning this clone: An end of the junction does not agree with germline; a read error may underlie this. For the CDR3, the DNA is TGTGCCAGCAGCAAAGACCTCCTAACCGGGACATTAGATGGCTACACCTTC. Translating gives CASSKDLLTGTLDGYTF. The rearrangement uses TRBV14 and TRBJ1-2; D might be TRBD1 (6 bases). Germline lookup yields CDR1 SGHDN and CDR2 FVKESK. CDR3 size: 17 residues.